A single T cell receptor beta chain is shown here with its context. Only a few counts were recorded for this clone. It has no known antigen specificity. Within one base of it there is no much larger clone, and no base qualities were kept. Library preparation was by the immunoSEQ multiplex PCR assay. For the multiplex PCR, a mixture combining 60 forward primers for TCR Vbeta segments and 13 reverse primers for TCR Jbeta segments was used. Amplification of the CDR3 region of rearranged TCR beta genes was performed with a multiplex PCR assay on genomic DNA. The amplified TCR beta libraries were sequenced on the Illumina HiSeq System as 87-base-pair reads. The paper's data handling went like this. In a later analysis, tens of millions of unique TCR beta chains were counted across the approximately 640 repertoires, and approximately 9.9 million of these chains were shared by at least two donors. A nearest-neighbor algorithm error-corrected the raw reads and collapsed the reads into unique sequences, merging closely related sequences to remove PCR and sequencing errors. Alignment of CDR3 sequences to IMGT reference sequences was used to assign V, D and J gene segments. For a sequence to be retained, at least a six-nucleotide match to both a V gene segment and a J gene segment was required. Rearrangements were classified as productive when the CDR3 lacked stop codons and remained in frame with V and J, and all other rearrangements were classified as non-productive. Following IMGT convention, CDR3 was defined as the stretch from the second conserved V-encoded cysteine up to the conserved J-encoded phenylalanine. The earlier analysis of some 550 of the donors excluded any sequence lacking an unambiguous match to a single V gene segment. An earlier analysis of 587 of the donors called V segments functional above 56.7% productive rearrangements and segregating when the between-donor standard deviation exceeded 5%. A statistical classification framework was built to diagnose cytomegalovirus status from the catalog of TCR beta chain sequences. A later analysis assigned V and J genes by comparing TCR nucleotide sequences with IMGT/GENE-DB human TR gene sequences. A later analysis assigned CDR3 sequences and most-parsimonious VDJ recombination scenarios with the TCRdist pipeline. A later analysis defined each TCR beta chain by its CDR3 amino acid sequence plus V-gene family, and excluded reads lacking a unique V-gene family. In a later analysis, 500 to 700 highly shared, low-generation-probability nucleotide sequences were removed to address suspected cross-contamination and a sequencing artifact. For each public chain, a later analysis derived a clonal expansion index from normalized ranks of inferred template counts within each repertoire. In a later analysis, generation probabilities were computed using a VDJ recombination model fitted to out-of-frame rearrangements, and the results were checked against IGoR. In a later analysis, TCR-TCR, TCR-HLA and TCR-CMV co-occurrence was scored with hypergeometric tests, and a repertoire-size bias correction was applied to TCR pairs. False discovery rates were estimated in a later analysis by permuting HLA or CMV assignments 20 times. In a later analysis, co-occurring TCRs were grouped using DBSCAN, and TCRdist sequence similarity was added for clustering within HLA-allele-positive subsets. For co-occurrence clustering, repertoires with fewer than 30,000 or more than 120,000 public chains were excluded, along with about five repertoires with anomalous nucleotide sharing. Entries here come from immuneACCESS through TCRdb and include only in-frame sequences with V and J called. Some clones fail to appear in such tables; in the studies checked, an unresolved V gene covers under half of the shortfall, and the cause of the remainder is unknown. That table is the source of V, J and clone size, and D and trimming were worked out from the DNA. This sample is represented by 220,000 or so clones; approximately 78% of them were singletons. The biggest ten clones account for 2.7% of the sample.

The cohort comprised some 700 healthy bone marrow donors. At the time of sampling, every cohort member was nominally healthy, though immune exposures that went unrecorded were likely present. The donor was CMV seronegative and belonged to the group of 352 seronegative cohort members. A peripheral blood sample was collected from each donor, and TCR beta sequencing was performed on peripheral blood mononuclear cells. Genomic DNA was extracted from the blood cell samples with the Qiagen DNeasy Blood Extraction Kit. The data derive from a study of cytomegalovirus exposure and HLA in healthy donors (dated by TCRdb to between 2016 and 2019). For the wider study: An earlier analysis of 587 of the donors reported approximately 290 Gb of sequence data and roughly 110 million unique TCR beta sequences from around 200 million T cells. Roughly 290 gigabases of sequencing data and around 80 million unique TCR sequences made up an early release that covered approximately 620 HLA-typed donors. The genetic ancestry cluster associated with self-reported Caucasian donors included 65% to 90% of the roughly 400 genotyped donors. The study aimed to test whether signatures of past pathogen exposure could be identified by cataloging public T cell receptors. The study profiled the T cell repertoires of under 700 subjects by immunosequencing and related them to cytomegalovirus serostatus. In addition to the first cohort of hundreds of subjects, a separate validation cohort of 120 different subjects was used. To predict cytomegalovirus infection status, the study combined high-throughput TCR immunosequencing, statistical association of individual TCRs with disease status, and machine learning. A later analysis re-analyzed previously published TCR beta repertoires from about 730 donors and added high-resolution HLA genotyping to study TCR occurrence patterns. In the later analysis, no new phenotypic data were used to find candidate immune exposures; instead, reliance was placed on TCR beta sequences and their occurrence across donors. An earlier analysis of 587 of the donors applied high-throughput TCR beta sequencing to assess whether each TCR beta V gene segment acted as functional or pseudogenic. Donor age, sex, ethnicity and CMV serostatus were collected together with the repertoire data. Genome-wide SNP genotypes for about 55% of the 666 donors were used in a later genetic analysis, which treated that subset as a discovery cohort. Every repertoire in the discovery cohort had been generated on one and the same sequencing platform. Class I and class II HLA loci were covered by the typing at four-digit resolution. The number of donors typed differed by locus, with roughly 629-640 for A, B, C, DRB1 and DQB1, about 500 for DQA1, 606 for DPA1, and about 450 for DPB1. Four to six DR-DQ haplotypes were handled as single units for association and clustering, since linkage in the cohort was strong. Across around 400 genotyped donors of the cohort, an average of approximately 200,000 unique TCR beta nucleotide sequences per donor were sequenced, and approximately 17% of those sequences were non-productive.

Study-wide conclusions, independent of this receptor: The cohort was sequenced for TCR beta chains only, and without alpha or paired-chain data the features that could be detected were limited. Several of the top co-occurrence clusters appeared to be linked to parvovirus B19, influenza, CMV and Epstein-Barr virus, according to a later analysis. Most CMV-associated TCR beta chains appeared to be HLA-restricted in a later analysis, and the HLA associations seemed to be driven largely by CMV exposure. Some IMGT-functional V segments, including TRBV6-2 and TRBV6-3, could not be told apart with the 87-base-pair reads, so those segments were excluded. A later analysis found that HLA-associated TCR beta chains were more clonally expanded and had lower generation probabilities than equally common non-associated chains. A later genetic analysis associated a missense DCLRE1C variant with V-gene and J-gene trimming of TCR beta chains, and an independent cohort replicated the association. A total of about 180 TCR beta chains were listed by the study as associated with cytomegalovirus. Sequencing depth was assumed to be roughly uniform across donors in the presence/absence analyses, though that assumption may not hold. Because counts were too low, about 18 rarely observed V segments, including chromosome 9 orphons, were excluded from the earlier analysis of 587 of the donors. In a later analysis, TCR association rates were found to vary across HLA loci, with the most associated TCRs seen for DRB1 alleles and the fewest for HLA-C alleles. When HLA alleles, especially DR and DQ, strongly co-occurred, attributing TCR associations to individual alleles was difficult. In an earlier analysis of around 600 of the donors, most TCR beta V segments were observed in productive rearrangements about 87% or about 30% of the time, broadly matching IMGT annotations. Because some donors lacked HLA typing at each locus, the association tests relied only on the typed subset. The classifier was reported to diagnose cytomegalovirus status with high specificity and sensitivity in both the original cohort and the validation cohort. A further reported finding was that TCR beta sequences accurately predicted the HLA-A and HLA-B alleles for most subjects in the first cohort. The authors suggested that the approach could potentially be generalized to other disease states and immunological phenotypes. The sequencing pipeline was judged likely to have produced a cluster of highly shared sequence variants as a technical artifact. Most TCR sequences were seen in very few donors, while some public TCRs were found in many individuals. Specific HLA alleles were associated with roughly 17,000 TCR beta sequences at a false discovery rate of 0.05 in a later analysis. Linkage disequilibrium might explain the correlated functional status among segregating V segments, but an unknown experimental factor could not be ruled out. In a later genetic analysis, fewer N-insertions in productive TCRs were reported among donors in an Asian-associated ancestry cluster than the roughly 700-donor mean. Immune exposure information for the cohort was limited to CMV serostatus. A few of the identified cytomegalovirus-associated TCR beta chains were confirmed in vitro to be specific for cytomegalovirus antigens.

Taken from cysteine to phenylalanine, the CDR3 has 16 residues. Just CDR3 DNA is preserved here, 48 bases in frame from base 1. CDR1 and CDR2, per the germline V gene, are SGHVS and FNYEAQ. Germline trimming: 1 base from V, 1 base from J; junction bases outside gene matches: 3. The clonotype was recovered from a middle-aged woman in good health and CMV-seronegative. The chain couples TRBV7-6 to TRBJ2-3, and TRBD1 matches 9 of the central bases. Sequences were obtained from PBMCs. The CDR3 protein is CASSLGTGVRTDTQYF. The nucleotides read TGTGCCAGCAGCTTAGGGACAGGGGTACGCACAGATACGCAGTATTTT.